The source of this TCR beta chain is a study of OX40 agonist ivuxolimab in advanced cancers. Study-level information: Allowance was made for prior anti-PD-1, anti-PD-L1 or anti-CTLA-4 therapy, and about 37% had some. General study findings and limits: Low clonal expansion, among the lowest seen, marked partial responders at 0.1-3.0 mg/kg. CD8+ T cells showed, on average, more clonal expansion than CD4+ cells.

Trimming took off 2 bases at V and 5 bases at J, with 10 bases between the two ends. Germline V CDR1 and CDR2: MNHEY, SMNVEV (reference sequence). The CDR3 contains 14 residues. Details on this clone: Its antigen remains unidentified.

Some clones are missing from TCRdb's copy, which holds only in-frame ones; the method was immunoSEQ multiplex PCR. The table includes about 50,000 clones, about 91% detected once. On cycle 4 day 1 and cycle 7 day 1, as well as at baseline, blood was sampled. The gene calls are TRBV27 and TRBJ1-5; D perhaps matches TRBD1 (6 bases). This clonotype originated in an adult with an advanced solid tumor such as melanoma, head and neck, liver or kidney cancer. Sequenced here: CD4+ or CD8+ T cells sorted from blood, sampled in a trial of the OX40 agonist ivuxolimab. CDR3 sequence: CASSLRGGYQPQHF. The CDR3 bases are TGTGCCAGCAGTTTAAGGGGGGGCTATCAGCCCCAGCATTTT.